This T cell receptor (beta chain) was recorded in a study of cytomegalovirus exposure and HLA in healthy donors. Assay used: immunoSEQ multiplex PCR; TCRdb lists only in-frame clones, some missing. The profile shows about 200,000 clones, 87% of them singletons. The study, taken as a whole, reports: Cytomegalovirus status, reportedly, was diagnosed with high specificity and sensitivity by the classifier. Subsequent analysis showed first-cohort TCR clusters tending to co-occur in 120 validation repertoires. The study labeled more than 150 TCR beta chains cytomegalovirus-associated.

Trimming took 7 bases from V and 4 from J, leaving 11 bases between them. The CDR3 is made up of 13 amino acids. Germline V CDR1 and CDR2: SNHLY, FYNNEI. For this clone: Its antigen remains unidentified.

The sequencing sample was made of PBMCs. The genes are TRBV2 and TRBJ1-5; D is ambiguous. The sequence was obtained from a woman aged 18-29 years in good health and CMV-seropositive. The CDR3: CASNVGLNQPQHF. The CDR3 DNA reads TGTGCCAGCAATGTGGGCCTTAATCAGCCCCAGCATTTT.